Here is one T cell receptor (beta chain) with its context. This record belongs to a study of shared clonotypes between healthy human individuals. Germline V CDR1 and CDR2: SGHDT, YYEEEE. CDR3 size: 14 residues. Deletions cut 1 base from V and 10 bases from J, with 17 bases between. TCRdb's table, derived via immunoSEQ multiplex PCR, lists solely in-frame clones and lacks some. Of 2,100,000 or so clones in the sample, roughly 95% were seen once. This chain joins TRBV5-6 and TRBJ1-1, with D hard to call. Sequenced sample: naive CD4+ T cells sorted from blood. Noted subset: CD45RA+ positively selected. This receptor was identified in a man younger than 30 in good health. This CDR3 reads CASSLRYTLIRAFF. For the CDR3, the DNA is TGTGCCAGCAGCTTGAGGTACACTTTAATACGAGCTTTCTTT. Full variable domain (missing parts from reference TRBV5-6 and TRBJ1-1): DAGVTQSPTHLIKTRGQQVTLRCSPKSGHDTVSWYQQALGQGPQFIFQYYEEEERQRGNFPDRFSGHQFPNYSSELNVNALLLGDSALYLCASSLRYTLIRAFFGQGTRLTVV.